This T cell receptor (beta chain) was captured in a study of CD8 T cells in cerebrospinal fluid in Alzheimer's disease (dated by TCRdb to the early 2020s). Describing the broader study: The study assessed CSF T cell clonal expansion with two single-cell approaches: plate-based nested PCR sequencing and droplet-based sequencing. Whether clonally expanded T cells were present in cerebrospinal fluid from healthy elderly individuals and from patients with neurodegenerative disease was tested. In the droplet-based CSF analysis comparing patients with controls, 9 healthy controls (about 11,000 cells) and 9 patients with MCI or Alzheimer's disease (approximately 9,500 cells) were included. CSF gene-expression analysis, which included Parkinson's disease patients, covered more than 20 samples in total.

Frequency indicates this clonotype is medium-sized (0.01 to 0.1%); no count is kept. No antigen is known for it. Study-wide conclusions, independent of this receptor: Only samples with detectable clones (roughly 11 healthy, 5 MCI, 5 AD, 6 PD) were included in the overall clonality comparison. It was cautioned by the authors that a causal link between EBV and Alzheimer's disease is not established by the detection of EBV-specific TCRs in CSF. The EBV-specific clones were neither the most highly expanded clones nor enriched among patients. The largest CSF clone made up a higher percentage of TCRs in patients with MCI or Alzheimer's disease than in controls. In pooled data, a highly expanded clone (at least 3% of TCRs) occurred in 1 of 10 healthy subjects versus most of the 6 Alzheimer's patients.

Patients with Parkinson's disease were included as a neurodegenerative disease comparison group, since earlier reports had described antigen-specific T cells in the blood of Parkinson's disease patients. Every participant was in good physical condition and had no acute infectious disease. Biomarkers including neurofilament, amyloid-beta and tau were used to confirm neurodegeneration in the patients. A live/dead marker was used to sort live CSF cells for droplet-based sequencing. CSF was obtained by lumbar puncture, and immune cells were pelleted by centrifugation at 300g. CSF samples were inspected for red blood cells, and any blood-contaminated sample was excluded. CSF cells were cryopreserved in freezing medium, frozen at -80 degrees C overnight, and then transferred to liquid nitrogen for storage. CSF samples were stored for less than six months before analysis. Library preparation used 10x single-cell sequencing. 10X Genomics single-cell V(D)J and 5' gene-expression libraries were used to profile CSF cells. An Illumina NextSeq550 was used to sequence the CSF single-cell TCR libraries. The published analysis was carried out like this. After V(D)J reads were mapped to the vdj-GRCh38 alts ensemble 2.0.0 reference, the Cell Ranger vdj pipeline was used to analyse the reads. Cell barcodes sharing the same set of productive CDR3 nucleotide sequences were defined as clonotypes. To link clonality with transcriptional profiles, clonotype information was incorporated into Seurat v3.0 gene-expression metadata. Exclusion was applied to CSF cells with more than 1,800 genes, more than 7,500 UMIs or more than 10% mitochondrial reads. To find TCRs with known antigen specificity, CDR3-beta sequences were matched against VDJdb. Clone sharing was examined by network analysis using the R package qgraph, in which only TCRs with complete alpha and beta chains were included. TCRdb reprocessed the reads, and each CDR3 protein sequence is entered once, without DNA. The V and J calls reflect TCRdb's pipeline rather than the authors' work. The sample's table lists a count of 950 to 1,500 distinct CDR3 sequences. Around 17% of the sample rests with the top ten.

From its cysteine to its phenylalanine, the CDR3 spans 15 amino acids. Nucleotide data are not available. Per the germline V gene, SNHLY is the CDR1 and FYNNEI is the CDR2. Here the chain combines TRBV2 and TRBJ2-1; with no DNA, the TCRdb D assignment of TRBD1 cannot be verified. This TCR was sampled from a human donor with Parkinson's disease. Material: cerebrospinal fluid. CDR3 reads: CASSGPGGGEDEQFF.